These T cell receptor beta chains were read from a single sample in a study of T-cell memory formation after mild COVID-19. TCRdb independently ran MiXCR on the 5' RACE reads; one entry per CDR3 protein. The sample includes approximately 290,000 distinct CDR3 sequences, 19% of them seen just once. Sample: PBMCs or a T cell subset sorted from them (not recorded which). Receptor source: a man aged 18 to 29 who had mild COVID-19 (a few samples of this study predate the infection). Cell type and time point are not known. The CDR3 runs from the conserved cysteine through the conserved F or W. The order of the fields is CDR3 length, J gene, clone size, V gene, CDR3 protein. Rows may omit the clone size; those that give it use once, few, many or a size class.

16,TRBJ2-1,.,TRBV11-2,CASRQQGWGTVNEQFF
13,TRBJ1-1,few,TRBV12-5,CASGPGGSTEAFF
16,TRBJ1-1,.,TRBV27,CASSRIGRELNTEAFF
15,TRBJ2-1,.,TRBV5-1,CASSRSGTGVHEQFF
15,TRBJ2-5,.,TRBV5-1,CASSFGTGYQETQYF
14,TRBJ1-2,.,TRBV9,CASTPGQGGDGYTF
15,TRBJ2-3,.,TRBV12-5,CASGSSDRDTDTQYF
17,TRBJ2-3,many,TRBV24-1,CATSDPLALVGADTQYF
13,TRBJ1-2,.,TRBV11-2,CASSPIPGYGYTF
13,TRBJ1-1,few,TRBV10-3,CAINTSPGGEAFF
15,TRBJ2-3,.,TRBV7-2,CASSFRVAATDTQYF
13,TRBJ2-3,.,TRBV6-2/TRBV6-3,CAGGDTGLDTQYF
14,TRBJ2-7,few,TRBV5-1,CASSGQGSSYEQYF
16,TRBJ2-3,.,TRBV15,CATSRARGLGTDTQYF
14,TRBJ1-2,.,TRBV2,CASSGQGWSYGYTF
16,TRBJ2-6,.,TRBV7-9,CASSPRQDSGANVLTF
12,TRBJ2-3,few,TRBV2,CARDDGTDTQYF
13,TRBJ2-7,.,TRBV20-1,CSAPGQGRNEQYF
15,TRBJ2-1,.,TRBV7-7,CASSPRQALSNEQFF
16,TRBJ2-5,.,TRBV10-3,CAIISDYFKKQETQYF
15,TRBJ2-3,.,TRBV29-1,CSVETGASHTDTQYF
12,TRBJ1-2,.,TRBV6-4,CASWSANYGYTF
18,TRBJ2-1,.,TRBV4-1,CASSSSGRSGEILSEQFF
14,TRBJ1-2,few,TRBV7-2,CASSSFRGNYGYTF
15,TRBJ2-1,.,TRBV6-5,CASSYIGGVKSEQFF
10,TRBJ1-2,few,TRBV28,CASRNYGYTF
14,TRBJ1-1,few,TRBV7-9,CASSFPTANTEAFF
15,TRBJ2-1,few,TRBV4-1,CASSLLAGGVDEQFF
19,TRBJ2-6,once,TRBV7-9,CASSPNPGTGRAGANVLTF
12,TRBJ2-7,many,TRBV29-1,CSVAGQTYEQYF
13,TRBJ2-1,.,TRBV5-1,CASSAGQGYEQFF
13,TRBJ2-7,.,TRBV10-3,CAIAGTGNYEQYF
14,TRBJ1-5,.,TRBV6-6,CASSPAYSNQPQHF
13,TRBJ1-1,.,TRBV20-1,CSAEGDLNTEAFF
12,TRBJ2-1,.,TRBV6-6,CASGQGAYEQFF
13,TRBJ1-5,.,TRBV27,CASSLTGTQPQHF
17,TRBJ2-2,few,TRBV7-8,CASSRFSGGTNTGELFF
14,TRBJ1-5,few,TRBV20-1,CSANPGDSNQPQHF
13,TRBJ2-5,.,TRBV7-8,CASSPIYQETQYF
10,TRBJ2-3,few,TRBV20-1,CSAFRDTQYF
11,TRBJ2-1,many,TRBV29-1,CSVTGQPQQFF
15,TRBJ1-1,few,TRBV5-1,CASSLLGQGNTEAFF
13,TRBJ1-5,once,TRBV12-3/TRBV12-4,CASSFGGNSPQHF
14,TRBJ2-1,.,TRBV20-1,CSATEGGVRNEQFF
12,TRBJ1-4,.,TRBV20-1,CSARRESGKLFF
12,TRBJ2-5,.,TRBV7-6,CASSHESGTQYF
14,TRBJ1-4,once,TRBV4-1,CASSPRATNEKLFF
17,TRBJ1-1,.,TRBV7-2,CASSAFGQGKDNTEAFF